The TCR beta chain described here comes from a study of T cell clonality in common variable immunodeficiency. Sequencing was performed with immunoSEQ multiplex PCR; in TCRdb, only in-frame clones are kept and a portion is missing. Singletons are absent from the sample, which has around 55,000 clones. The germline V gene encodes CDR1 ENHRY and CDR2 SYGVKD. The germline V and J ends were trimmed by 1 base and 3 bases, with 6 bases remaining between them. CDR3 length: 13 residues. This clone was seen at least ten times. Coverage ceases 3 residues before the CDR3 finishes, and the germline J gene fills in the end.

The receptor was isolated from a person between 18 and 75 years old in good health. This rearrangement joins TRBV10-3 to TRBJ2-5; D is perhaps TRBD1 (6 bases). What was sequenced was peripheral blood mononuclear cells. This chain's CDR3 is CAISEYREETQYF. The CDR3 bases that were read are TGTGCCATCAGTGAGTACAGGGAAGAGACC.